Below, 18 T cell receptor beta chains from the same sample are listed, as sequenced in a study of blood T cell repertoires in COVID-19. Here immunoSEQ multiplex PCR was the method, and the copy in TCRdb shows in-frame clones only, minus some. The table shows under 250,000 clones, with about four fifths occurring only once. The sequencing sample was made of peripheral blood. All receptors come from an elderly man with acute or convalescent COVID-19.

The chain joins TRBV19 to TRBJ1-2; 8 bases map to TRBD1. This CDR3 region has 12 residues. V was pared by 8 bases and J by 5 bases, with 4 bases of the junction left unmatched. CDR1 is LNHDA and CDR2 is SQIVND in the germline V gene (reference sequence). The CDR3 here is CASRQGLYGYTF. In DNA form, the CDR3 reads TGTGCCAGTCGACAGGGGTTATATGGCTACACCTTC. Based on the CDR3 plus reference TRBV19 and TRBJ1-2, the full variable domain is DGGITQSPKYLFRKEGQNVTLSCEQNLNHDAMYWYRQDPGQGLRLIYYSQIVNDFQKGDIAEGYSVSREKKESFPLTVTSAQKNPTAFYLCASRQGLYGYTFGSGTRLTVV.

The chain recombines TRBV28 with TRBJ1-2; 7 bases line up with TRBD1. V lost 6 bases and J lost 1; bases outside the gene matches: 8. The CDR3 totals 15 residues. CDR1 and CDR2 from the germline V gene are MDHEN and SYDVKM. Written as DNA, the CDR3 is TGTGCCAGCAGGCCTACAGGGGCGCGTAACTATGGCTACACCTTC. Its protein product is CASRPTGARNYGYTF.

In its sample, this clone was seen once. J is TRBJ2-4 and V is TRBV7-2; TRBD2 might be the D (5 bases). V was pared by 4 bases and J by 6 bases, with 25 bases between. Germline V lookup: CDR1 SGHTA, CDR2 FQGNSA. The length of the CDR3 is 18 residues. Written as DNA, the CDR3 is TGTGCCAGCAGCTCGACCCAGATATCCGGGTGGGAGAGAAACATTCAGTACTTC. It encodes CASSSTQISGWERNIQYF.

The chain couples TRBV27 to TRBJ1-5, with 11 bases aligning to TRBD1. The CDR3 runs to 14 residues. With 6 bases clipped from V and 4 bases from J, the junction kept 2 bases outside the gene matches. Germline CDR1 reads MNHEY; CDR2 reads SMNVEV (reference sequence). This CDR3 reads CASSGTGGNQPQHF. The CDR3 nucleotides read TGTGCCAGCAGCGGGACAGGGGGGAATCAGCCCCAGCATTTT.

The chain links TRBV29-1 to TRBJ2-3; possible D gene TRBD2, 5 bases. Per the germline V gene, CDR1 is SQVTM and CDR2 is ANQGSEA. The CDR3 has 14 residues. V was pared by 5 bases and J by 1 base, with 13 bases between. CDR3 protein: CSVTNSVGTDTQYF. The CDR3, as DNA: TGCAGCGTTACAAATAGCGTCGGCACAGATACGCAGTATTTT.

The chain links TRBV7-9 to TRBJ2-7; no clear D gene. This CDR3 is built from 13 residues. Trimming took 7 bases from V and 0 from J, leaving 10 bases between them. Germline loops: CDR1 SEHNR, CDR2 FQNEAQ (reference sequence). The CDR3 nucleotides are TGTGCCAGCACCATAAGGAGCTCCTACGAGCAGTACTTC. It translates to CASTIRSSYEQYF.

This sequence joins TRBV24-1 and TRBJ2-5, with 7 bases fitting TRBD2. CDR3 length: 15 amino acids. CDR1 and CDR2 (germline): KGHDR, SFDVKD. Trimming cost V 3 bases and J 2 bases; bases outside gene matches: 5. CDR3 nucleotides: TGTGCCACCAGTGATACGGGAGCGGGGCAAGAGACCCAGTACTTC. This encodes CATSDTGAGQETQYF.

The chain links TRBV19 to TRBJ1-2; D gene uncertain. The CDR3 extends over 15 amino acids. Trimming removed 3 bases from V and 4 bases from J, with 15 bases in between. Germline-derived CDR1 and CDR2 are LNHDA and SQIVND (reference sequence). The CDR3 loop is CASSISGRPTYGYTF. CDR3 nucleotide sequence: TGTGCCAGTAGTATTAGCGGCAGGCCTACCTATGGCTACACCTTC.

V gene TRBV29-1 combines with J gene TRBJ2-3; tentatively, D is TRBD1 (6 bases). Germline CDR1 is SQVTM and CDR2 is ANQGSEA. V dropped 5 bases and J dropped 2 bases, with 11 bases sitting between them. CDR3 length equals 13 residues. CDR3 in DNA: TGCAGCGTTTCTCAGGGGATCACAGATACGCAGTATTTT. This gives the protein CSVSQGITDTQYF.

Only a few counts were recorded for this clone. The V call is TRBV19, the J call TRBJ1-5; weak D call: TRBD1 (5 bases). Germline values: CDR1 LNHDA, CDR2 SQIVND (reference sequence). The CDR3 loop spans 17 amino acids. V lost 3 bases and J 2 bases, leaving 17 bases between the germline ends. The CDR3 reads CASSIEVAGLGNQPQHF. Here the CDR3 DNA reads TGTGCCAGTAGTATCGAAGTGGCGGGGCTTGGCAATCAGCCCCAGCATTTT.

V gene TRBV11-2 combines with J gene TRBJ1-2; 7 bases match TRBD1. The CDR3 consists of 14 residues. Germline V gives CDR1 SGHAT, CDR2 FQNNGV. Unmatched junction bases numbered 2, after V lost 0 bases and J lost 4 bases. CDR3 sequence (DNA): TGTGCCAGCAGCTTAGAAACAGGGGTCTATGGCTACACCTTC. Translation gives CASSLETGVYGYTF. The whole variable domain, filled in from reference TRBV11-2 and TRBJ1-2, reads EAGVAQSPRYKIIEKRQSVAFWCNPISGHATLYWYQQILGQGPKLLIQFQNNGVVDDSQLPKDRFSAERLKGVDSTLKIQPAKLEDSAVYLCASSLETGVYGYTFGSGTRLTVV.

This clone is a singleton in its sample. The rearrangement links TRBV9 to TRBJ1-4, with a possible D match to TRBD1 (6 bases). Per germline, CDR1 SGDLS and CDR2 YYNGEE. V was pared by 0 bases and J by 8 bases, with 11 bases between. The CDR3 has 14 amino acids. CDR3 loop: CASSVGQGLEKLFF. The CDR3 nucleotides read TGTGCCAGCAGCGTAGGTCAGGGGTTGGAAAAACTGTTTTTT.

The chain links TRBV7-2 to TRBJ2-7, with 10 bases fitting TRBD2. V was clipped by 5 bases and J by 3 bases; unmatched bases: 7. This CDR3 region has 15 residues. Germline loops: CDR1 SGHTA, CDR2 FQGNSA. In DNA form, the CDR3 reads TGTGCCAGCAGCCCCGGGGTAGCGGGGGGCTACGAGCAGTACTTC. The encoded protein is CASSPGVAGGYEQYF.

The chain links TRBV27 to TRBJ2-7; 10 bases are shared with TRBD2. V lost 4 bases and J lost 3; bases outside the gene matches: 6. The CDR3 length is 15 residues. The germline CDR1 and CDR2 sequences are MNHEY and SMNVEV (reference sequence). CDR3 amino acids: CASSSPAGGHYEQYF. The CDR3, as DNA: TGTGCCAGCAGTTCCCCAGCGGGAGGGCACTACGAGCAGTACTTC.

CDR3 loop: CASSGRQVDEQYF. The CDR3 DNA reads TGTGCCAGCTCAGGAAGACAGGTGGACGAGCAGTACTTC. The V gene is TRBV18, the J gene TRBJ2-7, with a weak D call TRBD1 (6 bases). Looked up from germline, CDR1 is KGHSH and CDR2 is LQKENI. This CDR3 contains 13 residues. Trimming shortened V by 5 bases and J by 5 bases, and 13 bases separated the two germline ends.

The rearrangement uses TRBV28 and TRBJ1-3; the D is unclear. V was clipped by 4 bases and J by 8 bases, with 9 bases between them. Germline CDR1 reads MDHEN; CDR2 reads SYDVKM. This CDR3 has 12 amino acids. The CDR3: CASSSPADTIYF. Written as DNA, the CDR3 is TGTGCCAGCAGTTCCCCAGCGGACACCATATATTTT.

This rearrangement joins TRBV20-1 to TRBJ2-3, with a possible D match to TRBD2 (5 bases). Germline CDR1 and CDR2: DFQATT and SNEGSKA (reference sequence). V was shortened by 6 bases and J by 1 base, with 5 bases between the two germline ends. The CDR3 runs to 11 residues. CDR3 sequence reads: CSAGGTDTQYF. The CDR3 coding sequence is TGCAGTGCCGGGGGCACAGATACGCAGTATTTT.

This clone was detected only once. The J gene is TRBJ2-7, the V gene TRBV7-2, with 9 bases aligning to TRBD2. The ends lost 1 base at V and 3 bases at J; junction bases unmatched: 10. The CDR3 covers 17 residues. Germline lookup yields CDR1 SGHTA and CDR2 FQGNSA. Here the CDR3 reads CASSLVGSGSSVYEQYF. CDR3 bases: TGTGCCAGCAGCTTAGTGGGTAGCGGGAGTTCCGTCTACGAGCAGTACTTC. The full variable domain, with the rest looked up from reference TRBV7-2 and TRBJ2-7, is GAGVSQSPSNKVTEKGKDVELRCDPISGHTALYWYRQSLGQGLEFLIYFQGNSAPDKSGLPSDRFSAERTGGSVSTLTIQRTQQEDSAVYLCASSLVGSGSSVYEQYFGPGTRLTVT.